A single TCR beta chain is shown here with its context. Its cognate antigen is unknown. TCRdb called the reads again in MiXCR, with one record for every CDR3 protein. The table has approximately 500,000 distinct CDR3 sequences, approximately 15% seen once; the top ten hold 20% to 30%. This record belongs to a study of T cell repertoires in cytomegalovirus infection. Background on the study: Public TCR beta signatures provided an indication of both CMV infection and a matching HLA type. General study results and limits: Individuals carrying CMV plus the relevant HLA were identified by cumulative frequency of public TCR beta families. Dominant in the ex vivo response were TCR beta clonotypes restricted by HLA-C and specific for CMV.

Germline trimming cut 1 base from V and 4 bases from J; bases unmatched to any gene: 6. There are 15 residues in the CDR3. Germline V lookup: CDR1 MGHRA, CDR2 YSYEKL. The sequence was obtained from a human donor in good health (CMV status not recorded). Some clones in this sample may be carry-over from other donors' samples. The J gene is TRBJ1-2, the V gene TRBV4-1, with 7 bases aligning to TRBD1. The sample was CD8+ T cells from PBMCs. The CDR3 is CASSQGQGFVYGYTF. The CDR3 DNA is TGCGCCAGCAGCCAAGGACAGGGATTTGTCTATGGCTACACCTTC.